These 30 T cell receptor beta chains came from one sample sequenced in a study of cytomegalovirus exposure and HLA in healthy donors. Produced via immunoSEQ multiplex PCR; TCRdb's table is partial and in-frame only. Here the sample spans some 240,000 clones, about nine tenths being singletons. Sequenced material: PBMCs. These receptors originate from a woman under 30 in good health and CMV-seropositive.

The rearrangement joins TRBV6-4 to TRBJ2-2, with TRBD2 identical over 10 bases. Germline trimming cut 0 bases from V and 6 bases from J; bases unmatched to any gene: 1. CDR3 length equals 15 residues. Germline lookup yields CDR1 MRHNA and CDR2 SNTAGT. The CDR3 reads CASSDSAGGPGELFF. The CDR3 bases are TGTGCCAGCAGTGACTCAGCGGGAGGGCCCGGGGAGCTGTTTTTT.

The chain joins TRBV5-6 to TRBJ2-7; 9 bases match TRBD2. With V trimmed by 0 bases and J by 3 bases, 4 bases remained unmatched. Germline V gene lookup returns CDR1 SGHDT and CDR2 YYEEEE. CDR3 length: 15 residues. CDR3 DNA: TGTGCCAGCAGCTTGGCGTTAGCGGGGGACTACGAGCAGTACTTC. This translates into CASSLALAGDYEQYF.

The chain carries TRBV30 and TRBJ1-2; 10 bases are shared with TRBD1. J gave up 10 bases and V 3 bases, and 8 bases lay outside the gene matches. CDR3 size: 13 residues. CDR1 is GTSNPN and CDR2 is SVGIG in the germline V gene (reference sequence). The CDR3 nucleotides read TGTGCCTGGAGGGACAGGGGGACTTTGGACTACACCTTC. This sequence encodes CAWRDRGTLDYTF. The variable domain in full, with the rest retrieved from reference TRBV30 and TRBJ1-2, is SQTIHQWPATLVQPVGSPLSLECTVEGTSNPNLYWYRQAAGRGLQLLFYSVGIGQISSEVPQNLSASRPQDRQFILSSKKLLLSDSGFYLCAWRDRGTLDYTFGSGTRLTVV.

The J gene is TRBJ2-1, the V gene TRBV5-5; TRBD2 matches 16 bases. V shed 4 bases and J 9 bases; nucleotides not matched to a gene: 10. The CDR3 length is 17 residues. The germline V gene has CDR1 SGHKS and CDR2 YYEKEE (reference sequence). Written as DNA, the CDR3 is TGTGCCAGCAGCCCCAGGTGGGGACTAGCGGGAGGGAGTGAGCAGTTCTTC. Residues: CASSPRWGLAGGSEQFF.

The rearrangement uses TRBV21-1 and TRBJ1-1; the D call in the table, TRBD1, was not verified against the DNA. TRBV21-1 is a known pseudogene. The CDR3 is 19 residues long. The CDR3 spells CASSRKIWDRVFLNTEAFF. The CDR3 bases are TGTGCCAGCAGCCGAAAGATATGGGACAGGGTTTTTTTGAACACTGAAGCTTTCTTT.

CDR3 coding DNA: TGTGCCAGCAGCCAAGTTGTAATTTACGAGCAGTACTTC. It encodes CASSQVVIYEQYF. The chain has TRBV14 and TRBJ2-7; D gene ambiguous. Germline CDR1 SGHDN, CDR2 FVKESK. The CDR3 is 13 residues long. Trimming pared 1 base from V and 4 bases from J, leaving 8 bases between. The entire variable domain, with the rest obtained from reference TRBV14 and TRBJ2-7, is as follows: EAGVTQFPSHSVIEKGQTVTLRCDPISGHDNLYWYRRVMGKEIKFLLHFVKESKQDESGMPNNRFLAERTGGTYSTLKVQPAELEDSGVYFCASSQVVIYEQYFGPGTRLTVT.

The rearrangement links TRBV2 to TRBJ1-5, with 8 nucleotides matching TRBD1. Trimming at V came to 5 bases and at J to 0 bases, leaving 6 bases not matched to a gene. The germline V gene encodes CDR1 SNHLY and CDR2 FYNNEI. CDR3 size: 16 residues. The CDR3 sequence is CASSLTGGPSNQPQHF. The CDR3 DNA follows: TGTGCCAGCAGTCTTACAGGGGGACCTAGCAATCAGCCCCAGCATTTT.

The chain is built from TRBV5-1 and TRBJ2-7, with 9 bases fitting TRBD2. The CDR3 extends over 15 amino acids. Per germline, CDR1 SGHRS and CDR2 YFSETQ. V lost 3 bases to trimming and J lost 7 bases; unmatched junction nucleotides: 11. CDR3 loop: CASSSAGKRGEEQYF. CDR3 nucleotides: TGCGCCAGCAGCTCGGCTGGTAAGCGGGGGGAGGAGCAGTACTTC. Supplemented by reference TRBV5-1 and TRBJ2-7, the full variable domain reads KAGVTQTPRYLIKTRGQQVTLSCSPISGHRSVSWYQQTPGQGLQFLFEYFSETQRNKGNFPGRFSGRQFSNSRSEMNVSTLELGDSALYLCASSSAGKRGEEQYFGPGTRLTVT.

The chain combines TRBV5-4 with TRBJ2-7, with D tentatively TRBD1 (6 bases). The germline V and J ends were trimmed by 4 bases and 4 bases, with 9 bases remaining between them. The CDR3 is 12 residues long. Germline V lookup: CDR1 SGHNT, CDR2 YYREEE (reference sequence). The DNA for the CDR3 is TGTGCCAGCAGCCGAACAGGGTACGAGCAGTACTTC. Its translation is CASSRTGYEQYF.

V is TRBV27 and J is TRBJ1-1, with D tentatively TRBD1 (5 bases). The CDR3 sequence is 14 residues long. Trimming removed 6 bases from V and 2 bases from J, with 13 bases in between. CDR1 is MNHEY and CDR2 is SMNVEV in the germline V gene (reference sequence). Here the CDR3 DNA reads TGTGCCAGCAGGCCCGGGACTCTCAACACTGAAGCTTTCTTT. Protein sequence: CASRPGTLNTEAFF.

This sequence joins TRBV5-1 and TRBJ2-7; 8 bases line up with TRBD1. The CDR3 length is 15 residues. In germline, CDR1 is SGHRS, CDR2 YFSETQ. Trimming at V came to 1 base and at J to 2 bases, leaving 5 bases not matched to a gene. The CDR3 DNA is TGCGCCAGCAGCTTGTTATGGGACAGGACCTACGAGCAGTACTTC. It yields the protein CASSLLWDRTYEQYF. The whole variable domain, filled in from reference TRBV5-1 and TRBJ2-7, reads KAGVTQTPRYLIKTRGQQVTLSCSPISGHRSVSWYQQTPGQGLQFLFEYFSETQRNKGNFPGRFSGRQFSNSRSEMNVSTLELGDSALYLCASSLLWDRTYEQYFGPGTRLTVT.

This chain joins TRBV9 and TRBJ1-3, with D possibly TRBD1 on 5 matching bases. V shed 0 bases and J shed 0 bases, with 16 bases lying between them. Germline CDR1 reads SGDLS; CDR2 reads YYNGEE. This CDR3 is 18 amino acids long. CDR3 loop: CASSVDDSFRRSGNTIYF. For the CDR3, the DNA is TGTGCCAGCAGCGTAGATGACAGCTTTCGGCGCTCTGGAAACACCATATATTTT.

The chain joins TRBV28 to TRBJ1-1; D is possibly TRBD1 (6 bases). V was pared by 6 bases and J by 4 bases, with 12 bases between. This CDR3 region has 13 residues. Germline lookup yields CDR1 MDHEN and CDR2 SYDVKM. The CDR3 bases are TGTGCCAGCAGATTACAGGGTGTCACTGAAGCTTTCTTT. It is translated as CASRLQGVTEAFF.

V and J are TRBV7-8 and TRBJ2-7, with D perhaps TRBD2 (5 bases). This CDR3 spans 14 amino acids. Germline values: CDR1 SGHVS, CDR2 FQNEAQ. Trimming stripped 4 bases from V and 3 bases from J, with 13 bases between. Here the CDR3 reads CASSSLGLNYEQYF. In DNA, the CDR3 is TGTGCCAGCAGCTCGCTAGGACTCAACTACGAGCAGTACTTC.

The chain uses TRBV28 and TRBJ1-1; D remains ambiguous. The CDR3 is made up of 13 amino acids. Trimming removed 7 bases from V and 4 bases from J, with 13 bases in between. Germline V gives CDR1 MDHEN, CDR2 SYDVKM. The chain's CDR3 is CASTTGGITEAFF. The CDR3 DNA reads TGTGCCAGCACTACCGGAGGGATCACTGAAGCTTTCTTT.

The chain couples TRBV4-1 to TRBJ2-7; 11 bases are a match to TRBD2. With 5 bases clipped from V and 3 bases from J, the junction kept 6 bases outside the gene matches. This CDR3 is 15 amino acids long. The germline CDR1 and CDR2 sequences are MGHRA and YSYEKL. The CDR3 DNA follows: TGCGCCAGCAGCTCACTAGCGGGAGAGGGCTACGAGCAGTACTTC. Its protein is CASSSLAGEGYEQYF.

The chain uses TRBV30 and TRBJ2-7; weak D call: TRBD1 (5 bases). The germline V and J ends were trimmed by 3 bases and 0 bases, with 15 bases remaining between them. There are 15 residues in the CDR3. Germline V gene data show CDR1 as GTSNPN and CDR2 as SVGIG (reference sequence). CDR3 in DNA: TGTGCCTGGAGAGGGGCGGTGGCGAGCTCCTACGAGCAGTACTTC. This sequence encodes CAWRGAVASSYEQYF.

V and J are TRBV7-6 and TRBJ2-3; D perhaps matches TRBD2 (6 bases). The germline CDR1 and CDR2 sequences are SGHVS and FNYEAQ. The V end was cut by 4 bases, the J end by 2 bases, with 16 bases between. The CDR3 has 16 residues. In DNA, the CDR3 is TGTGCCAGCAGCTCTATGACTAGATCGATCACAGATACGCAGTATTTT. This codes for CASSSMTRSITDTQYF.

The rearrangement links TRBV11-1 to TRBJ2-7; D remains unclear. CDR3 size: 14 residues. Germline lookup yields CDR1 SGHAT and CDR2 FQDESV (reference sequence). The V end was cut by 2 bases, the J end by 0 bases, with 8 bases between. The CDR3 sequence: CASSLRLSSYEQYF. DNA of the CDR3: TGTGCCAGCAGCTTACGCCTGAGCTCCTACGAGCAGTACTTC.

The chain is built from TRBV4-1 and TRBJ2-5; unclear D gene. Trimming removed 1 base from V and 1 base from J, with 10 bases in between. The CDR3 contains 15 residues. Germline CDR1 MGHRA, CDR2 YSYEKL. The CDR3 sequence is CASSQVRGSQETQYF. Here the CDR3 DNA reads TGCGCCAGCAGCCAAGTCCGAGGCAGCCAAGAGACCCAGTACTTC.

Of note for this clone: Additional DNA sequences in this sample encode the identical CDR3. The chain joins TRBV9 to TRBJ1-1; no clear D. The germline gives CDR1 SGDLS, CDR2 YYNGEE. The CDR3 sequence is 13 residues long. The germline V and J ends were trimmed by 0 bases and 1 base, with 4 bases remaining between them. The CDR3 spells CASSVAGNTEAFF. As DNA, the CDR3 is TGTGCCAGCAGCGTAGCGGGGAACACTGAAGCTTTCTTT. Filled out from reference TRBV9 and TRBJ1-1, the complete variable domain reads DSGVTQTPKHLITATGQRVTLRCSPRSGDLSVYWYQQSLDQGLQFLIQYYNGEERAKGNILERFSAQQFPDLHSELNLSSLELGDSALYFCASSVAGNTEAFFGQGTRLTVV.

The CDR3 nucleotides read TGCAGCGTTGGTAGCGGGAGGGCCCCCGGGGAGCTGTTTTTT. Translated: CSVGSGRAPGELFF. The rearrangement uses TRBV29-1 and TRBJ2-2; 11 bases agree with TRBD2. Unmatched junction bases numbered 4, after V lost 4 bases and J lost 6 bases. The germline gives CDR1 SQVTM, CDR2 ANQGSEA. The CDR3 totals 14 residues.

This clone was recorded once. The chain recombines TRBV30 with TRBJ2-2; TRBD2 is a possible D gene (6 bases). The ends were cut back, 2 bases at V and 6 bases at J, with 7 bases in the middle. Germline CDR1 GTSNPN, CDR2 SVGIG (reference sequence). This CDR3 region has 12 residues. CDR3 residues: CAWSWRAGELFF. The CDR3 nucleotides are TGTGCCTGGAGTTGGAGGGCCGGGGAGCTGTTTTTT.

The chain couples TRBV28 to TRBJ2-7, with 7 bases lining up with TRBD1. This CDR3 spans 14 amino acids. Germline V gene data show CDR1 as MDHEN and CDR2 as SYDVKM. The ends lost 6 bases at V and 0 bases at J; junction bases unmatched: 5. In nucleotides, the CDR3 is TGTGCCAGCAGCTATGGGACAGACTCCTACGAGCAGTACTTC. Residues: CASSYGTDSYEQYF.

V is TRBV30 and J is TRBJ2-1; 10 bases align to TRBD1. The CDR3 is 17 amino acids. J lost 2 bases, V lost 4 bases, and 11 bases had no gene match. Germline CDR1 reads GTSNPN; CDR2 reads SVGIG (reference sequence). CDR3 nucleotides: TGTGCCTGGACCACCGGGACAGGGGATGGCGCCTACAATGAGCAGTTCTTC. This encodes CAWTTGTGDGAYNEQFF.

The V gene is TRBV6-6, the J gene TRBJ2-1, with TRBD2 matching over 7 bases. The germline V gene encodes CDR1 MNHNY and CDR2 SVGAGI (reference sequence). V lost 2 bases, J lost 6 bases, and 7 bases stayed unmatched. The CDR3 length is 15 residues. The CDR3 region is CASSYPGLVGNEQFF. The CDR3 bases are TGTGCCAGCAGTTACCCCGGACTAGTTGGCAATGAGCAGTTCTTC.

The rearrangement uses TRBV7-6 and TRBJ2-1; 10 nucleotides line up with TRBD2. V was clipped by 1 base and J by 9 bases; unmatched bases: 9. Germline CDR1 reads SGHVS; CDR2 reads FNYEAQ. The CDR3 spans 16 residues. This chain's CDR3 is CASSLVASGSPGEQFF. CDR3 nucleotides: TGTGCCAGCAGCTTAGTTGCTAGCGGGAGCCCTGGTGAGCAGTTCTTC.

This clone was found once. The chain joins TRBV19 to TRBJ2-5, with D unclear. Trimming cost V 10 bases and J 0 bases, with 6 bases left between them. Germline lookup yields CDR1 LNHDA and CDR2 SQIVND (reference sequence). This CDR3 spans 11 amino acids. CDR3 loop: CAIRDQETQYF. CDR3 nucleotides: TGTGCCATCCGGGACCAAGAGACCCAGTACTTC.

J is TRBJ2-7 and V is TRBV30; D is possibly TRBD2 (6 bases). Trimming took 3 bases from V and 2 from J, leaving 8 bases between them. The CDR3 covers 12 residues. Germline lookup yields CDR1 GTSNPN and CDR2 SVGIG (reference sequence). CDR3 in DNA: TGTGCCTGGAGAGCGGGCACCTACGAGCAGTACTTC. This codes for CAWRAGTYEQYF.

The chain employs TRBV30 and TRBJ2-1, with 13 positions matching TRBD2. Germline V gene lookup returns CDR1 GTSNPN and CDR2 SVGIG (reference sequence). Losses at the gene ends were 2 bases for V and 7 bases for J; bases not matched to a gene: 11. The length of the CDR3 is 17 residues. The DNA of the CDR3 is TGTGCCTGGAGTAGAACTCGGACTAGCGGGAGCTATAATGAGCAGTTCTTC. Its protein product is CAWSRTRTSGSYNEQFF. The entire variable domain, with the rest obtained from reference TRBV30 and TRBJ2-1, is as follows: SQTIHQWPATLVQPVGSPLSLECTVEGTSNPNLYWYRQAAGRGLQLLFYSVGIGQISSEVPQNLSASRPQDRQFILSSKKLLLSDSGFYLCAWSRTRTSGSYNEQFFGPGTRLTVL.